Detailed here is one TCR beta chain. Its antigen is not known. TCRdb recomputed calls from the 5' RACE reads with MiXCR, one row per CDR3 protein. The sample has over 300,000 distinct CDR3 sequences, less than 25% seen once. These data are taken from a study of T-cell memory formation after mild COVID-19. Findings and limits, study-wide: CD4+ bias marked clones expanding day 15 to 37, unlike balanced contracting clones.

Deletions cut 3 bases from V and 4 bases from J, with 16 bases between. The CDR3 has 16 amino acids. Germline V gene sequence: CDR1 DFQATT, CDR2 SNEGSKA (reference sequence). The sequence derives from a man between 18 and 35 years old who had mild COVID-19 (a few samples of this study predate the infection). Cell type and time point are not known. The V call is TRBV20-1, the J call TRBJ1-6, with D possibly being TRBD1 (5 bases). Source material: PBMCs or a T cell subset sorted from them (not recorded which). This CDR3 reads CSARRGTGNYNSPLHF. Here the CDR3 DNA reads TGCAGTGCTAGGAGGGGAACGGGGAATTATAATTCACCCCTCCACTTT.